This T cell receptor (beta chain) was captured in a study of T cells after posttransplantation cyclophosphamide. Study observations and caveats: TRB clonality was highly associated with recipient CMV seropositivity and reactivation. Donor CD8+ memory clones often dominated recipient blood repertoires at later times. Skin or GI-infiltrating T cells shared few TRB sequences with blood.

Method: immunoSEQ multiplex PCR; TCRdb's copy keeps in-frame clones and lacks some. The data show about 66,000 clones, 93% seen once. Regarding this clone: The target antigen is unknown.

This related bone marrow graft donor gave peripheral blood on the day of marrow donation. Germline CDR1 is SGHRS and CDR2 is YFSETQ. V lost 3 bases and J lost 1, with 7 bases in between. This CDR3 is 13 amino acids long. Input material: PBMCs. This clonotype was sampled from a woman aged 25 to 45 in good health and a related stem cell transplant donor. The chain has TRBV5-1 and TRBJ2-5; no reliable D call. Written as DNA, the CDR3 is TGCGCCAGCAGCTCCGGGTCCCAAGAGACCCAGTACTTC. Amino acid sequence: CASSSGSQETQYF.